This TCR beta chain derives from a study of Ad26.COV2.S vaccination and SARS-CoV-2 variants. Across the whole study: Donor participated within the Ad26.COV2.S arm of the COV1001 trial.

Described treatment: about 20 received Ad26.COV2.S at low or high dose, single or two shots; roughly 5 received placebo; per-sample allocation not given. Repertoires come from day 63 after the first vaccine or placebo injection. Boston hosted the donor, who was an adult aged 18-55 years. Participants' vaccine, an Ad26 vector, delivered Wuhan-strain SARS-CoV-2 spike. The method was immunoSEQ multiplex PCR; TCRdb's version includes in-frame clones alone and lacks a portion of them. The sample lists about 500,000 clones; 70% to 90% were seen once. The CDR3 length is 13 residues. The V gene lost 7 bases and the J gene lost 3 bases, with 12 bases spanning the gap. As to this clone: Its antigen is not identified.

Study-wide results and limits: Substantial post-vaccination breadth of spike-specific CD8+ and CD4+ T cell responses was reported.

Sequenced material: peripheral blood, taken in a trial of Ad26.COV2.S vaccine versus placebo. The origin of this receptor is a person between 18 and 65 years old who received the Ad26.COV2.S COVID-19 vaccine or a placebo. This sequence joins TRBV12-3 or TRBV12-4 and TRBJ1-1, with D perhaps TRBD1 (5 bases). The CDR3 protein is CASIEGVDTEAFF. CDR3 DNA: TGTGCCAGCATCGAAGGGGTGGACACTGAAGCTTTCTTT.